One and the same sample provided the 20 T cell receptor beta chains below, sequenced in a study of untreated major depressive disorder. The assay was immunoSEQ multiplex PCR, and TCRdb's table has in-frame clones only and misses some. The sample yields just over 20,000 clones, 87% seen once. The sequenced sample was CD4+ T cells from PBMCs. The receptors shown here come from a woman younger than 45 in good health.

J is TRBJ1-2 and V is TRBV28; D remains ambiguous. Per the germline V gene, CDR1 is MDHEN and CDR2 is SYDVKM. The CDR3 spans 12 residues. Trimming took off 10 bases at V and 0 bases at J, with 9 bases between the two ends. CDR3 protein: CAISKANYGYTF. For the CDR3, the DNA is TGTGCCATTTCTAAAGCTAACTATGGCTACACCTTC.

The CDR3 nucleotides are TGTGCCAGCAGTTACTCGCCGGACAGTTCTTATGGCTACACCTTC. It codes for CASSYSPDSSYGYTF. The J gene is TRBJ1-2, the V gene TRBV6-6; D possibly corresponds to TRBD1 (6 bases). Germline V lookup: CDR1 MNHNY, CDR2 SVGAGI (reference sequence). This CDR3 is built from 15 residues. Trimming removed 0 bases at V and 5 bases at J, with 13 bases between.

The chain couples TRBV29-1 to TRBJ2-5; 16 bases align to TRBD2. Germline CDR1 and CDR2: SQVTM and ANQGSEA. The CDR3 is made up of 14 amino acids. The V segment lost 6 bases and the J segment 4 bases; nucleotides outside the gene matches: 2. CDR3 protein: CSVGTSGGVETQYF. The DNA of the CDR3 is TGCAGCGTGGGGACTAGCGGGGGGGTAGAGACCCAGTACTTC.

For this clone: Different DNA sequences within this sample yield the same CDR3. J is TRBJ1-6 and V is TRBV28; D gene ambiguous. V was pared by 2 bases and J by 13 bases, with 6 bases between. The CDR3 is made up of 11 amino acids. CDR1 is MDHEN and CDR2 is SYDVKM in the germline V gene. CDR3: CASSLGSPLHF. The CDR3 DNA reads as TGTGCCAGCAGTTTAGGGTCCCCCCTCCACTTT.

J is TRBJ1-4 and V is TRBV2; TRBD1 is a possible D gene (5 bases). From germline, CDR1 is SNHLY and CDR2 FYNNEI. The CDR3 spans 13 residues. V was pared by 6 bases and J by 8 bases, with 13 bases between. The CDR3 protein is CASRGPLGEKLFF. DNA for the CDR3: TGTGCCAGCAGGGGACCCCTTGGGGAAAAACTGTTTTTT.

The V gene is TRBV11-3, the J gene TRBJ1-1; D not resolved. V lost 0 bases to trimming and J lost 8 bases, with 10 bases between them. The germline CDR1 and CDR2 sequences are SGHNT and YENEEA. CDR3 length: 13 residues. The CDR3 sequence is CASSLEASGEAFF. CDR3 coding DNA: TGTGCCAGCAGCTTAGAAGCCTCGGGGGAAGCTTTCTTT.

The chain is built from TRBV15 and TRBJ1-1; D perhaps matches TRBD1 (5 bases). The CDR3 runs to 15 residues. Trimming took off 0 bases at V and 1 base at J, with 9 bases between the two ends. Germline assignment: CDR1 LNHNV and CDR2 YYDKDF (reference sequence). The CDR3 loop reads CATSREGVGNTEAFF. The CDR3, as DNA: TGTGCCACCAGCAGAGAGGGGGTCGGGAACACTGAAGCTTTCTTT.

The V call is TRBV25-1, the J call TRBJ2-6; D call uncertain. V was trimmed by 4 bases and J by 7 bases, leaving 5 bases between them. The CDR3 is made up of 12 amino acids. CDR1 and CDR2 (germline): MGHDK, SYGVNS. The CDR3 nucleotides are TGTGCCAGCAGTGCCACAGCCAACGTCCTGACTTTC. Its protein product is CASSATANVLTF.

The chain has TRBV28 and TRBJ2-7, with D perhaps TRBD1 or TRBD2 (5 bases each). Per germline, CDR1 MDHEN and CDR2 SYDVKM. V shed 3 bases and J shed 0 bases, with 15 bases lying between them. This CDR3 region has 16 residues. The chain's CDR3 is CASSFSGTVSSYEQYF. The CDR3, as DNA: TGTGCCAGCAGTTTTTCCGGGACCGTTAGCTCCTACGAGCAGTACTTC.

This clone was found a few times. The chain links TRBV11-2 to TRBJ1-6, with TRBD1 identical over 7 bases. The CDR3 has 14 amino acids. Trimming cost V 7 bases and J 10 bases; bases outside gene matches: 10. Per the germline V gene, CDR1 is SGHAT and CDR2 is FQNNGV. CDR3: CASNLRDSGSPLHF. DNA of the CDR3: TGTGCCAGCAACCTGAGGGACAGCGGATCACCCCTCCACTTT.

This clone turned up a few times. The rearrangement joins TRBV5-4 to TRBJ2-7; 8 bases map to TRBD2. V dropped 4 bases and J dropped 2; count of bases not matched to a gene: 11. This CDR3 comprises 16 residues. Germline-derived CDR1 and CDR2 are SGHNT and YYREEE (reference sequence). CDR3 residues: CASSRNAGTRTYEQYF. The CDR3, as DNA: TGTGCCAGCAGCCGAAATGCCGGGACTAGAACCTACGAGCAGTACTTC.

The rearrangement joins TRBV30 to TRBJ1-2; no clear D. CDR1 is GTSNPN, CDR2 SVGIG, per germline (reference sequence). The V end lost 2 bases, the J end lost 2 bases, and 9 bases lay between the germline ends. The CDR3 runs to 13 residues. The DNA of the CDR3 is TGTGCCTGGAGTAGAGATTTGAACTATGGCTACACCTTC. It specifies CAWSRDLNYGYTF.

The chain recombines TRBV19 with TRBJ1-4, with D uncertain. The CDR3 contains 11 residues. The V end lost 4 bases, the J end lost 8 bases, and 5 bases lay between the germline ends. Per germline, CDR1 LNHDA and CDR2 SQIVND (reference sequence). As DNA, the CDR3 is TGTGCCAGTAGTACCCTAGAAAAACTGTTTTTT. The encoded protein is CASSTLEKLFF.

This clone was observed a single time. The chain joins TRBV11-2 to TRBJ2-6; TRBD2 is a possible D gene (5 bases). Germline-derived CDR1 and CDR2 are SGHAT and FQNNGV. The CDR3 is 16 amino acids. V lost 5 bases and J 3 bases, leaving 14 bases between the germline ends. The CDR3 DNA is TGTGCCAGCAGCACAAGAGCGGTACGTGGGGCCAACGTCCTGACTTTC. Amino acid sequence: CASSTRAVRGANVLTF.

V and J are TRBV2 and TRBJ2-1, with 9 positions matching TRBD1. The CDR3 covers 12 residues. CDR1 and CDR2 (germline): SNHLY, FYNNEI. V lost 6 bases and J lost 7; bases outside the gene matches: 1. DNA of the CDR3: TGTGCCAGCAGAGACAGGGGGAATGAGCAGTTCTTC. Its translation is CASRDRGNEQFF.

As to this clone: This sample includes further DNA sequences coding for the same CDR3. The CDR3 protein is CASSLGSGGETQYF. CDR3 nucleotides: TGTGCCAGCAGCTTAGGTTCTGGGGGAGAGACCCAGTACTTC. The rearrangement joins TRBV7-9 to TRBJ2-5; D is possibly TRBD1 or TRBD2 (5 bases each). Germline CDR1 reads SEHNR; CDR2 reads FQNEAQ (reference sequence). The CDR3 covers 14 residues. Between the trimmed V and J ends, which lost 1 base and 4 bases, there was a span of 10 bases.

DNA for the CDR3: TGTGCCAGCAACACAGACAGGCAAGAGACCCAGTACTTC. Its protein is CASNTDRQETQYF. The chain links TRBV7-2 to TRBJ2-5; tentative D call: TRBD1 (6 bases). The germline V gene has CDR1 SGHTA and CDR2 FQGNSA. CDR3 length: 13 residues. The V and J ends lost 7 bases and 2 bases respectively, with 11 bases between them.

This clone was counted once. This chain connects TRBV29-1 to TRBJ2-3; 7 bases fit TRBD2. V shed 7 bases, J shed 5 bases, and the junction held 9 bases outside the gene matches. CDR1 SQVTM and CDR2 ANQGSEA come from the germline V gene. This CDR3 is built from 13 residues. This CDR3 reads CSESGLGRDTQYF. The DNA for the CDR3 is TGCAGCGAGTCCGGACTAGGAAGAGATACGCAGTATTTT.

CDR3 nucleotide sequence: TGTGCCAGTAGTATAGCATACTATGGTGGCTACACCTTC. The encoded protein is CASSIAYYGGYTF. The rearrangement uses TRBV19 and TRBJ1-2; D remains ambiguous. The V end was cut by 1 base, the J end by 7 bases, with 10 bases between. The CDR3 has 13 amino acids. Germline V gives CDR1 LNHDA, CDR2 SQIVND (reference sequence).

This clone showed up just a few times. The gene calls are TRBV7-8 and TRBJ2-1; 8 bases align to TRBD2. Germline V gene sequence: CDR1 SGHVS, CDR2 FQNEAQ. V lost 8 bases to trimming and J lost 8 bases; unmatched junction nucleotides: 11. The CDR3 consists of 14 residues. The CDR3 coding sequence is TGTGCCAGCGCCGGGGGGGCCAAGCACTATGAGCAGTTCTTC. Its protein is CASAGGAKHYEQFF.